A selection of T cell receptor beta chains follows, all from one sample in a study of glioma-infiltrating T cells after dendritic cell vaccination. The protocol was immunoSEQ multiplex PCR, while the TCRdb copy is restricted to in-frame clones and leaves out a portion. Here the sample spans roughly 100,000 clones, around 90% being singletons. This specimen was blood, taken after dendritic cell vaccination. The origin of the receptors is a human donor with glioblastoma. Both conserved end residues are part of each CDR3. A D gene is named only where the DNA matches it firmly. Expanded clones get a size class; other rows say once, few or many, or leave the size out.

TRBJ2-7,NA,TRBD2,TRBV27,CASSFFAGEAYEQYF,TGTGCCAGCAGTTTTTTCGCGGGAGAGGCCTACGAGCAGTACTTC
TRBJ1-2,NA,TRBD1,TRBV7-2,CASSPNRQGGYGYTF,TGTGCCAGCAGCCCGAATCGACAGGGCGGCTATGGCTACACCTTC
TRBJ1-4,NA,TRBD1,TRBV19,CASSTDIAGGSANEKLFF,TGTGCCAGTAGTACCGACATCGCAGGGGGTTCGGCTAATGAAAAACTGTTTTTT
TRBJ2-3,NA,TRBD1,TRBV4-1,CASSQHGTGSDTQYF,TGCGCCAGCAGCCAACACGGGACAGGGTCAGATACGCAGTATTTT
TRBJ1-4,many,NA,TRBV5-1,CASSLGQPTTNEKLFF,TGCGCCAGCAGCTTGGGACAGCCAACAACTAATGAAAAACTGTTTTTT
TRBJ1-6,few,TRBD1,TRBV6-5,CASSKQGARNSPLHF,TGTGCCAGCAGTAAGCAGGGGGCGCGTAATTCACCCCTCCACTTT
TRBJ1-3,few,NA,TRBV6-1,CASSEILGHSGNTIYF,TGTGCCAGCAGTGAAATCTTGGGCCACTCTGGAAACACCATATATTTT
TRBJ1-3,NA,NA,TRBV28,CASSTTGTGNTIYF,TGTGCCAGCAGTACAACAGGGACTGGAAACACCATATATTTT
TRBJ2-1,NA,TRBD2,TRBV30,CAWSVGLALGEQFF,TGTGCCTGGAGTGTGGGACTAGCGTTGGGTGAGCAGTTCTTC
TRBJ1-1,NA,NA,TRBV7-8,CASSLGGGTEAFF,TGTGCCAGCAGCTTAGGAGGGGGCACTGAAGCTTTCTTT
TRBJ1-2,once,NA,TRBV5-1,CASSTGLTDGGYTF,TGCGCCAGCAGCACGGGACTGACTGACGGTGGCTACACCTTC
TRBJ2-7,NA,NA,TRBV6-6,CASTPGREQYF,TGTGCCTCTACCCCTGGGAGGGAGCAGTACTTC
TRBJ2-7,NA,TRBD1,TRBV5-1,CASSLRGQVSHEQYF,TGCGCCAGCAGCTTGAGAGGACAGGTTTCCCACGAGCAGTACTTC
TRBJ1-3,NA,NA,TRBV11-2,CASSLGTVSGNTIYF,TGTGCCAGCAGCTTAGGCACAGTCTCTGGAAACACCATATATTTT
TRBJ2-1,NA,NA,TRBV9,CASSPRFGSAHSSYNEQFF,TGTGCCAGCAGCCCGAGGTTCGGGAGTGCGCACAGCTCCTACAATGAGCAGTTCTTC
TRBJ2-2,NA,TRBD1,TRBV2,CATQGIRQGLGTGELFF,TGTGCCACTCAGGGGATTAGACAGGGGTTGGGCACCGGGGAGCTGTTTTTT
TRBJ2-7,NA,NA,TRBV5-1,CASSASIAYEQYF,TGCGCCAGCAGCGCATCTATTGCCTACGAGCAGTACTTC
TRBJ2-2,NA,NA,TRBV6-5,CASSYSEQGNTGELFF,TGTGCCAGCAGTTACTCGGAACAGGGGAACACCGGGGAGCTGTTTTTT
TRBJ2-3,NA,TRBD1,TRBV29-1,CSVLGGQGVDTQYF,TGCAGCGTTCTCGGGGGACAGGGGGTCGATACGCAGTATTTT
TRBJ2-7,NA,NA,TRBV2,CASSEVIWYNSYEQYF,TGTGCCAGCAGTGAAGTTATATGGTACAACTCCTACGAGCAGTACTTC
TRBJ1-1,NA,NA,TRBV5-6,CASSPPAGILTEAFF,TGTGCCAGCAGCCCCCCAGCAGGGATTTTGACTGAAGCTTTCTTT
TRBJ2-7,NA,TRBD1,TRBV5-1,CASSLFKGAGYEQYF,TGCGCCAGCAGCTTGTTTAAGGGGGCGGGCTACGAGCAGTACTTC
TRBJ2-7,NA,TRBD2,TRBV10-2,CASTGLAVGYEQYF,TGCGCCAGCACCGGACTAGCGGTTGGATACGAGCAGTACTTC
TRBJ2-7,NA,TRBD2,TRBV30,CAWSVRGAYEQYF,TGTGCCTGGAGTGTACGGGGGGCCTACGAGCAGTACTTC
TRBJ2-1,NA,NA,TRBV5-1,CASSERPRRYNEQFF,TGCGCCAGCAGCGAGAGACCCCGGAGATACAATGAGCAGTTCTTC
TRBJ2-7,NA,NA,TRBV9,CASSVGGISSYEQYF,TGTGCCAGCAGCGTTGGGGGGATCAGCTCCTACGAGCAGTACTTC
TRBJ2-5,NA,TRBD2,TRBV4-1,CASSQSGRGERETQYF,TGCGCCAGCAGCCAATCCGGGCGGGGGGAGAGAGAGACCCAGTACTTC
TRBJ2-7,NA,TRBD2,TRBV9,CASSRGALAGAGEQYF,TGTGCCAGCAGCCGCGGAGCACTAGCGGGGGCGGGCGAGCAGTACTTC
TRBJ1-1,NA,TRBD1,TRBV5-1,CASSRMGQEVTEAFF,TGCGCCAGCAGCCGTATGGGACAGGAGGTCACTGAAGCTTTCTTT
TRBJ1-2,once,NA,TRBV30,CAWSTGYYGYTF,TGTGCCTGGAGTACGGGGTACTATGGCTACACCTTC
TRBJ2-3,NA,NA,TRBV11-3,CASSLSSGDTDTQYF,TGTGCCAGCAGCTTAAGCAGCGGCGACACAGATACGCAGTATTTT
TRBJ1-3,once,TRBD1,TRBV19,CASSSTGQGANTIYF,TGTGCCAGTAGTAGCACGGGACAGGGGGCCAACACCATATATTTT
TRBJ1-6,NA,TRBD1,TRBV19,CASSNERTGFSSYNSPLHF,TGTGCCAGTAGTAATGAGAGGACAGGGTTTAGCTCCTATAATTCACCCCTCCACTTT
TRBJ2-6,NA,NA,TRBV7-3,CASSSPMAVPGPGANVLTF,TGTGCCAGCAGCTCCCCAATGGCGGTGCCGGGTCCTGGGGCCAACGTCCTGACTTTC
TRBJ2-7,NA,NA,TRBV2,CASTADSYEQYF,TGTGCCAGCACGGCGGACTCCTACGAGCAGTACTTC
TRBJ1-2,NA,TRBD1,TRBV29-1,CSTRAGQGAWGYTF,TGCAGCACACGGGCAGGACAGGGGGCTTGGGGCTACACCTTC